This is a list of T cell receptor beta chains from one sample in a study of chemoradiotherapy in HPV16-positive cancers. Produced via immunoSEQ multiplex PCR; TCRdb's table is partial and in-frame only. The sample shows about 53,000 clones, 90% of them seen only once. Source: blood, taken from a patient who underwent chemoradiotherapy. These receptors were collected from a human donor with HPV-associated anogenital cancer. CDR3s include the opening cysteine and the closing phenylalanine or tryptophan. The D gene is left open where the match is weak. Clone size appears in some rows only: once, few, many, or a class for an expanded clone.

clone size	V gene	D gene	J gene	CDR3 protein	CDR3 DNA
.	TRBV5-1	.	TRBJ2-3	CASSLAAGPNTDTQYF	TGCGCCAGCAGCTTGGCGGCAGGGCCTAACACAGATACGCAGTATTTT
.	TRBV19	TRBD1	TRBJ1-6	CASSIQGVPSPLHF	TGTGCCAGTAGTATCCAGGGGGTACCTTCACCCCTCCACTTT
.	TRBV7-9	TRBD1	TRBJ2-5	CASSPPGTGRAETQYF	TGTGCCAGCAGCCCTCCGGGGACAGGGCGGGCAGAGACCCAGTACTTC
once	TRBV5-4	TRBD2	TRBJ2-7	CASSGSGGPSPYEQYF	TGTGCCAGCAGCGGAAGCGGGGGCCCCTCTCCCTACGAGCAGTACTTC
.	TRBV18	TRBD2	TRBJ2-7	CASSPGGPSYEQYF	TGTGCCAGCTCACCGGGAGGGCCGTCCTACGAGCAGTACTTC
.	TRBV5-8	TRBD2	TRBJ2-3	CASSTPRASGLTDTQYF	TGTGCCAGCAGCACCCCCCGTGCTAGCGGACTCACAGATACGCAGTATTTT
.	TRBV6-6	TRBD1	TRBJ1-3	CASRPSGGENTIYF	TGTGCCAGCAGACCTTCAGGGGGCGAAAACACCATATATTTT
.	TRBV7-9	TRBD2	TRBJ2-1	CASSLEREAPLREFF	TGTGCCAGCAGCTTAGAACGGGAGGCCCCCCTCAGGGAGTTCTTC
.	TRBV5-1	TRBD1	TRBJ2-5	CASSLNGQGARETQYF	TGCGCCAGCAGCTTAAACGGACAGGGGGCGCGAGAGACCCAGTACTTC
.	TRBV11-2	TRBD2	TRBJ2-7	CASSLDPGTSGPQQYF	TGTGCCAGCAGCTTAGATCCTGGGACTAGCGGTCCCCAGCAGTACTTC
.	TRBV6-4	TRBD1	TRBJ1-2	CASSGDRGRGYTF	TGTGCCAGCAGTGGGGACAGGGGCAGGGGCTACACCTTC
.	TRBV7-9	.	TRBJ1-2	CASSLSRGEFYGYTF	TGTGCCAGCAGCTTATCTCGGGGGGAGTTCTATGGCTACACCTTC